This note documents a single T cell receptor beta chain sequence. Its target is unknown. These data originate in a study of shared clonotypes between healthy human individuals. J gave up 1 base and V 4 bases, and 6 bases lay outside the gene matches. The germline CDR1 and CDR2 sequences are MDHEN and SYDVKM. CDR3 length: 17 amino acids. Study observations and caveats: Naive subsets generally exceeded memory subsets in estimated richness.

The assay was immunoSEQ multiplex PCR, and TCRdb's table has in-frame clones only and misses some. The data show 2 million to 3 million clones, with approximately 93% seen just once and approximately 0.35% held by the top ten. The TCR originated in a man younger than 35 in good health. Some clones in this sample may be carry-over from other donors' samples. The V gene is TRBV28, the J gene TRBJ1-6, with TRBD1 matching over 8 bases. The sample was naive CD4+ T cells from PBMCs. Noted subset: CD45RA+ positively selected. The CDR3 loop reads CASSSLDRGSYNSPLHF. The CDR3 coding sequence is TGTGCCAGCAGTTCCCTCGACAGGGGTTCCTATAATTCACCCCTCCACTTT.